The clone carrying this TCR beta chain was seen once. Its antigen is currently unknown. TCRdb's table, derived via immunoSEQ multiplex PCR, lists solely in-frame clones and lacks some. The sample contains some 10,000 clones, approximately 85% of which appear only once. The CDR3 loop spans 14 amino acids. Germline CDR1 reads LNHDA; CDR2 reads SQIVND (reference sequence). The V end was cut by 1 base, the J end by 6 bases, with 9 bases between. These data belong to a study of T cells in localized non-small cell lung cancer. Study-wide findings and caveats: T cell clonality was highest in uninvolved adjacent lung, above tumor.

This specimen consisted of peripheral blood, obtained before any cancer treatment. This TCR was recovered from a male donor older than 55 with stage III lung adenocarcinoma. The chain recombines TRBV19 with TRBJ2-2; possibly TRBD2 for D (5 bases). Written as DNA, the CDR3 is TGTGCCAGTAGTATAGGAGGGCCGGCCGGGGAGCTGTTTTTT. Its protein is CASSIGGPAGELFF. The whole variable domain, remainder taken from reference TRBV19 and TRBJ2-2, is DGGITQSPKYLFRKEGQNVTLSCEQNLNHDAMYWYRQDPGQGLRLIYYSQIVNDFQKGDIAEGYSVSREKKESFPLTVTSAQKNPTAFYLCASSIGGPAGELFFGEGSRLTVL.